The rows below give T cell receptor beta chains drawn from one sample of a study of cytomegalovirus exposure and HLA in healthy donors. Sequenced by immunoSEQ multiplex PCR; TCRdb stores in-frame clones only, minus some. The repertoire holds some 77,000 clones, with 80% as singletons. The sequenced sample consisted of PBMCs. The source of these receptors is a man aged 45-65 years in good health and CMV-seropositive. CDR3s include the opening cysteine and the closing phenylalanine or tryptophan. Fields, in order: V gene, clone size, D gene, J gene, CDR3 protein, CDR3 DNA. The D gene is left open where the match is weak. Expanded clones are given a class, and other clones once, few, many or no size at all.

v_call: TRBV27; clone_size: .; d_call: TRBD2; j_call: TRBJ2-2; cdr3_aa: CASRLAGDHTGELFF; cdr3_nt: TGTGCCAGCAGGCTAGCGGGAGACCACACCGGGGAGCTGTTTTTT
v_call: TRBV29-1; clone_size: once; d_call: TRBD1; j_call: TRBJ2-1; cdr3_aa: CSVDETGFNEQFF; cdr3_nt: TGCAGCGTTGACGAGACAGGGTTCAATGAGCAGTTCTTC
v_call: TRBV18; clone_size: .; d_call: TRBD2; j_call: TRBJ2-3; cdr3_aa: CASSPGTSGMGTDTQYF; cdr3_nt: TGTGCCAGCTCACCCGGGACTAGCGGCATGGGCACAGATACGCAGTATTTT
v_call: TRBV4-2; clone_size: .; d_call: TRBD1; j_call: TRBJ2-5; cdr3_aa: CASSQDPGQGAGETQYF; cdr3_nt: TGTGCCAGCAGCCAAGATCCTGGACAGGGGGCGGGGGAGACCCAGTACTTC
v_call: TRBV19; clone_size: .; d_call: .; j_call: TRBJ1-5; cdr3_aa: CASSIDRVPQPQHF; cdr3_nt: TGTGCCAGTAGTATAGACAGGGTGCCTCAGCCCCAGCATTTT
v_call: TRBV2; clone_size: .; d_call: TRBD2; j_call: TRBJ2-1; cdr3_aa: CASSSGRGLAVNEQFF; cdr3_nt: TGTGCCAGCAGCTCGGGGCGGGGACTAGCGGTCAATGAGCAGTTCTTC
v_call: TRBV4-1; clone_size: .; d_call: .; j_call: TRBJ1-5; cdr3_aa: CASSQQGQGTHKPQHF; cdr3_nt: TGCGCCAGCAGCCAACAAGGTCAGGGAACGCATAAGCCCCAGCATTTT
v_call: TRBV5-8; clone_size: .; d_call: .; j_call: TRBJ1-5; cdr3_aa: CASSHRVGARQPQHF; cdr3_nt: TGTGCCAGCAGCCACCGAGTGGGGGCTAGGCAGCCCCAGCATTTT
v_call: TRBV20-1; clone_size: .; d_call: .; j_call: TRBJ1-1; cdr3_aa: CSAMRYTEAFF; cdr3_nt: TGCAGTGCTATGAGGTACACTGAAGCTTTCTTT
v_call: TRBV6-1; clone_size: .; d_call: .; j_call: TRBJ1-4; cdr3_aa: CASSEAAREKGSEKLFF; cdr3_nt: TGTGCCAGCAGTGAAGCGGCCCGGGAAAAGGGTTCTGAAAAACTGTTTTTT
v_call: TRBV5-1; clone_size: once; d_call: .; j_call: TRBJ2-3; cdr3_aa: CASSLGGGNTDTQYF; cdr3_nt: TGCGCCAGCAGCTTAGGGGGAGGGAACACAGATACGCAGTATTTT
v_call: TRBV5-4; clone_size: .; d_call: .; j_call: TRBJ1-5; cdr3_aa: CASSLGQGQGGKQPQHF; cdr3_nt: TGTGCCAGCAGCTTGGGTCAGGGCCAGGGAGGGAAACAGCCCCAGCATTTT
v_call: TRBV6-1; clone_size: .; d_call: TRBD2; j_call: TRBJ2-2; cdr3_aa: CASSETSGHANTGELFF; cdr3_nt: TGTGCCAGCAGTGAAACTAGCGGGCACGCGAACACCGGGGAGCTGTTTTTT